This is a list of T cell receptor beta chains from one sample in a study of shared clonotypes between healthy human individuals. Here immunoSEQ multiplex PCR was the method, and the copy in TCRdb shows in-frame clones only, minus some. This sample has about 700,000 clones, with 92% found just once. Material for sequencing was naive CD8+ T cells sorted from blood. The receptors derive from a man between 25 and 39 years old in good health. Both conserved end residues are part of each CDR3. A D gene is named only where the DNA matches it firmly. The size field is filled for only some rows; it gives once, few, many or a size class.

j_call	v_call	d_call	clone_size	cdr3_aa	cdr3_nt
TRBJ2-3	TRBV27	TRBD2	.	CASTELRTSGLRDTQYF	TGTGCCAGCACCGAATTGCGGACTAGCGGTTTGAGGGATACGCAGTATTTT
TRBJ2-1	TRBV27	TRBD1	.	CASSLGTGAYNEQFF	TGTGCCAGCAGTCTAGGGACAGGGGCCTACAATGAGCAGTTCTTC
TRBJ1-3	TRBV5-5	.	once	CASSLDPSSGNTIYF	TGTGCCAGCAGCTTGGACCCGAGCTCTGGAAACACCATATATTTT
TRBJ2-3	TRBV27	.	.	CASNVGAEADTQYF	TGTGCCAGCAACGTCGGGGCCGAGGCAGATACGCAGTATTTT
TRBJ2-7	TRBV29-1	TRBD2	.	CSVGGAGTSFNEQYF	TGCAGCGTTGGAGGGGCCGGGACTAGTTTCAACGAGCAGTACTTC
TRBJ1-1	TRBV28	TRBD1	.	CASYGDRGGTEAFF	TGTGCCAGCTATGGGGACAGGGGGGGTACTGAAGCTTTCTTT
TRBJ1-1	TRBV13	.	.	CASSYRTNTEAFF	TGTGCCAGCAGCTACCGGACGAACACTGAAGCTTTCTTT
TRBJ2-3	TRBV7-8	.	.	CASSPPRLTDTQYF	TGTGCCAGCAGTCCACCTAGGCTCACAGATACGCAGTATTTT
TRBJ2-7	TRBV13	.	.	CASSLGPGEGFNEQYF	TGTGCCAGCAGCTTAGGACCGGGTGAAGGGTTCAACGAGCAGTACTTC
TRBJ2-1	TRBV27	TRBD2	once	CASSTHRTSGDYNEQFF	TGTGCCAGCAGTACTCATAGGACTAGCGGAGACTACAATGAGCAGTTCTTC
TRBJ2-7	TRBV4-2	TRBD2	once	CASSQDAPAGLAGGSYEQYF	TGTGCCAGCAGCCAAGACGCCCCCGCGGGACTAGCGGGAGGTTCGTACGAGCAGTACTTC
TRBJ2-7	TRBV6-1	.	.	CASSEAAGLPEQYF	TGTGCCAGCAGTGAAGCGGCCGGACTGCCCGAGCAGTACTTC
TRBJ2-7	TRBV7-8	.	.	CASSLGVSEQYF	TGTGCCAGCAGCCTAGGGGTTTCCGAGCAGTACTTC
TRBJ2-7	TRBV14	.	few	CASSQDPHEQYF	TGTGCCAGCAGCCAAGATCCCCACGAGCAGTACTTC
TRBJ2-3	TRBV27	.	once	CASIASDTQYF	TGTGCCAGTATAGCTTCCGATACGCAGTATTTT
TRBJ2-3	TRBV13	TRBD2	.	CATPGLVSPDTQYF	TGTGCCACCCCGGGACTAGTCAGCCCAGATACGCAGTATTTT
TRBJ1-1	TRBV4-3	.	.	CASSQEAVTNTEAFF	TGCGCCAGCAGCCAAGAGGCAGTTACGAACACTGAAGCTTTCTTT
TRBJ1-1	TRBV5-1	.	.	CASSGEILREGATEAFF	TGCGCCAGCAGCGGAGAAATCCTCAGGGAGGGCGCGACTGAAGCTTTCTTT
TRBJ2-7	TRBV7-7	.	.	CASSLRELIYEQYF	TGTGCTAGCAGCTTAAGGGAGTTGATCTACGAGCAGTACTTC
TRBJ2-2	TRBV25-1	TRBD1	.	CASSEDLGGGHPGELFF	TGTGCCAGCAGTGAAGATCTAGGGGGCGGTCATCCCGGGGAGCTGTTTTTT
TRBJ2-7	TRBV7-6	TRBD1	.	CASSLVTGSSYEQYF	TGTGCCAGCAGCTTAGTGACAGGGAGCTCCTACGAGCAGTACTTC
TRBJ2-5	TRBV5-1	.	.	CASSLLSGQETQYF	TGCGCCAGCAGCTTGTTGTCAGGCCAAGAGACCCAGTACTTC
TRBJ1-2	TRBV27	.	.	CASSPGGSVYGYTF	TGTGCCAGCAGTCCCGGTGGGAGCGTCTATGGCTACACCTTC
TRBJ2-7	TRBV5-6	.	once	CASSPPPLTQTEEYF	TGTGCCAGCAGCCCGCCTCCGCTAACCCAAACGGAGGAGTACTTC
TRBJ2-1	TRBV4-1	.	.	CASSQDGDRVDEQFF	TGCGCCAGCAGCCAAGATGGGGATAGGGTCGATGAGCAGTTCTTC
TRBJ2-1	TRBV4-3	.	few	CASRDRAESYNEQFF	TGCGCCAGCAGAGACCGGGCCGAATCCTACAATGAGCAGTTCTTC
TRBJ2-5	TRBV4-1	.	.	CASSQVPGEETQYF	TGCGCCAGCAGCCAAGTACCGGGCGAGGAGACCCAGTACTTC
TRBJ2-2	TRBV7-2	TRBD2	.	CASSLGGPGTSGYTGELFF	TGTGCCAGCAGCTTGGGGGGACCCGGGACTAGCGGGTACACCGGGGAGCTGTTTTTT
TRBJ1-1	TRBV9	.	.	CASSVGTSSNTEAFF	TGTGCCAGCAGCGTGGGGACTTCCTCAAACACTGAAGCTTTCTTT
TRBJ2-7	TRBV2	.	.	CASQIGRGSYEQYF	TGTGCCAGCCAGATCGGACGCGGCTCCTACGAGCAGTACTTC
TRBJ1-1	TRBV11-2	.	.	CASGATRIGTEAFF	TGTGCCAGCGGGGCGACCAGAATAGGCACTGAAGCTTTCTTT
TRBJ2-7	TRBV7-2	TRBD1	.	CASSAGQGGFYEQYF	TGTGCCAGCAGCGCGGGACAGGGGGGGTTCTACGAGCAGTACTTC
TRBJ2-7	TRBV19	TRBD2	.	CASSITSGRGNDEQYF	TGTGCCAGTAGTATCACTAGCGGGAGGGGGAACGACGAGCAGTACTTC
TRBJ2-7	TRBV28	.	.	CASSTTTLYEQYF	TGTGCCAGCAGTACTACAACCCTCTACGAGCAGTACTTC
TRBJ2-5	TRBV27	TRBD2	.	CASSSGTSGSGTQYF	TGTGCCAGCAGTTCAGGGACTAGCGGGAGCGGGACCCAGTACTTC
TRBJ1-1	TRBV27	.	.	CASSLNPALLGAFF	TGTGCCAGCAGTTTAAATCCTGCCCTCTTGGGAGCTTTCTTT
TRBJ1-1	TRBV6-6	.	.	CASSYPAGGDTEAFF	TGTGCCAGCAGTTATCCGGCGGGGGGGGACACTGAAGCTTTCTTT
TRBJ2-2	TRBV7-9	.	once	CASSGDEAAANTGELFF	TGTGCCAGCAGCGGAGACGAAGCGGCCGCGAACACCGGGGAGCTGTTTTTT
TRBJ2-6	TRBV19	.	.	CASSPLNSGANVLTF	TGTGCCAGTAGCCCGTTAAACTCTGGGGCCAACGTCCTGACTTTC